This T cell receptor beta chain was retrieved from a study of T cell repertoires in ileal Crohn's disease. Background on the study: The M6 sample came from neoterminal ileum during colonoscopy after surgery. General study points: Sorted CD8 T cells held more high-frequency clones than CD4.

This clone was picked up a small number of times. The antigen remains unidentified. Specified time point: neoterminal ileum biopsy at postoperative endoscopy, about 6 months after surgery. V dropped 4 bases and J dropped 8 bases, with 17 bases sitting between them. The V gene's germline CDR1 is ENHRY and CDR2 SYGVKD. The CDR3 spans 14 residues. Only in-frame clones appear in the TCRdb table, and some are missing; sequencing was by immunoSEQ multiplex PCR. This table has fewer than 3,000 clones, 69% appearing once. Sequencing input: ileal tissue. The chain joins TRBV10-3 to TRBJ1-2, with D possibly matching TRBD1 (6 bases). The sequence derives from an adult with Crohn's disease. In DNA form, the CDR3 reads TGTGCCATCAGTGGAACAGGGCCCTTGGAGGGCTACACCTTC. Translating it yields CAISGTGPLEGYTF.